This entry is about one T cell receptor beta chain. At one boundary the junction diverges from the germline segment, which might be a read error. Assay used: immunoSEQ multiplex PCR; TCRdb lists only in-frame clones, some missing. This table has about 210,000 clones, around four fifths appearing once. These data are taken from a study of blood T cell repertoires in COVID-19. Looked up from germline, CDR1 is SGHRS and CDR2 is YFSETQ. This CDR3 has 13 residues. The chain is built from TRBV5-1 and TRBJ1-2; no clear D. The sample was peripheral blood. The receptor was isolated from a woman in her fifties or sixties with active or convalescent COVID-19. This CDR3 reads CASSSTTQGGVVF. The CDR3 region has the DNA TGCGCCAGCAGCTCGACGACACAAGGAGGCGTCGTCTTC.